Described below is a single T cell receptor beta chain sequence and its context. The data were obtained in a study of cytomegalovirus exposure and HLA in healthy donors. The donors were members of the validation cohort, which comprised around 110 subjects and was separate from the first cohort of about 700 subjects. The germline V gene has CDR1 MNHEY and CDR2 SVGAGI. This CDR3 comprises 12 residues. Trimming took 11 bases from V and 1 from J, leaving 8 bases between them. TCRdb's table, derived via immunoSEQ multiplex PCR, lists solely in-frame clones and lacks some. The sample includes 110,000 or so clones, roughly 90% seen only once; the top ten take about 2%.

The clonotype was recovered from a woman between 18 and 29 years old in good health and CMV-seronegative. Material for sequencing was PBMCs. The chain uses TRBV6-5 and TRBJ2-2; unclear D gene. CDR3 DNA: TGTGCCGTTCAGCGGAACACCGGGGAGCTGTTTTTT. Translating it yields CAVQRNTGELFF.